These 5 T cell receptor beta chains were sequenced from one sample in a study of T cell responses to AZD1222 COVID-19 vaccine (dated by TCRdb to the early 2020s). Receptor amplification or capture employed the immunoSEQ multiplex PCR assay. TCRdb retrieved this table from immuneACCESS and kept in-frame rearrangements only. Not all clones are present; in checked studies, unresolved V genes account for under half, and no reason is known for the remainder. The sample table records 160,000 or so clones; under 95% of these occur just once. The ten top clones hold around 4.4% of the sample. Read against the paper, the sample's time point label means: baseline before first vaccination. Here the sequenced sample was peripheral blood, taken on day 0 of AZD1222 vaccination. Receptors were obtained from an adult in good health.

The chain links TRBV18 to TRBJ1-5, with unresolved D. There are 15 residues in the CDR3. Germline lookup yields CDR1 KGHSH and CDR2 LQKENI. With 2 bases removed from V and 4 bases from J, the gap between germline ends came to 12 bases. The CDR3 spells CASSPRAEPNQPQHF. The CDR3 DNA reads TGTGCCAGCTCACCAAGGGCAGAACCGAATCAGCCCCAGCATTTT.

This clone was observed a handful of times. This chain connects TRBV5-1 to TRBJ1-1; D may be TRBD1 (6 bases). Trimming took off 3 bases at V and 0 bases at J, with 12 bases between the two ends. Germline values: CDR1 SGHRS, CDR2 YFSETQ. This CDR3 region has 15 residues. DNA for the CDR3: TGCGCCAGCAGCTCGCAGCAGGGGATGAACACTGAAGCTTTCTTT. This sequence encodes CASSSQQGMNTEAFF.

In its sample, this clone was seen once. The gene calls are TRBV28 and TRBJ2-1; perhaps D is TRBD1 or TRBD2 (5 bases each). There are 16 residues in the CDR3. Looked up from germline, CDR1 is MDHEN and CDR2 is SYDVKM. V dropped 7 bases and J dropped 4 bases, with 20 bases sitting between them. CDR3 nucleotides: TGTGCCAGCAAACAGGTGGGGGATACCGTTTACAATGAGCAGTTCTTC. As protein: CASKQVGDTVYNEQFF. Based on the CDR3 plus reference TRBV28 and TRBJ2-1, the full variable domain is DVKVTQSSRYLVKRTGEKVFLECVQDMDHENMFWYRQDPGLGLRLIYFSYDVKMKEKGDIPEGYSVSREKKERFSLILESASTNQTSMYLCASKQVGDTVYNEQFFGPGTRLTVL.

In this sample, this clone turned up a few times. V usage is TRBV7-9 and J usage is TRBJ2-7, with D perhaps TRBD1 or TRBD2 (5 bases each). The V gene's germline CDR1 is SEHNR and CDR2 FQNEAQ (reference sequence). This CDR3 has 12 amino acids. V lost 5 bases to trimming and J lost 6 bases, with 11 bases between them. CDR3 sequence reads: CASSPGRLEQYF. CDR3 nucleotides: TGTGCCAGCAGCCCGGGACGTCTCGAGCAGTACTTC. Full variable domain (remainder filled in from reference TRBV7-9 and TRBJ2-7): DTGVSQNPRHKITKRGQNVTFRCDPISEHNRLYWYRQTLGQGPEFLTYFQNEAQLEKSRLLSDRFSAERPKGSFSTLEIQRTEQGDSAMYLCASSPGRLEQYFGPGTRLTVT.

This chain connects TRBV27 to TRBJ2-4; weak D call: TRBD2 (6 bases). The V gene lost 3 bases and the J gene lost 0 bases, with 9 bases spanning the gap. CDR3 size: 15 residues. The germline V gene encodes CDR1 MNHEY and CDR2 SMNVEV (reference sequence). The CDR3 sequence: CASSFGGVAKNIQYF. The CDR3 region has the DNA TGTGCCAGCAGTTTCGGGGGAGTAGCCAAAAACATTCAGTACTTC.